This TCR beta chain was retrieved from a study of identical twins. Study-wide results and limits: Twin sharing of out-of-frame TCR alpha was underestimated by models in monozygotic pairs. Researchers reported excess low generation probability among twin-shared out-of-frame alpha sequences.

Notes on this clonotype: The antigen is unknown.

A universal primer site was added by template switching, and unique molecular identifiers were carried by the cDNA. TCRdb re-called the 5' RACE reads through MiXCR, storing one row per CDR3 protein. Among fewer than 800,000 distinct CDR3 sequences listed, about 7% were seen once. V lost 5 bases and J 3 bases, leaving 17 bases between the germline ends. In germline, CDR1 is SGHTA, CDR2 FQGTGA. The CDR3 extends over 16 amino acids. This sample was shared with a second study, whose subject was yellow fever vaccine responses in identical twins. As reported in that work: Among the twins, the vaccine T cell response reportedly seemed partly convergent and partly personalized.

The chain has TRBV7-3 and TRBJ2-1, with D unresolved. This receptor was obtained from a woman between 18 and 29 years old in good health. Sequenced: PBMCs. The CDR3 coding sequence is TGTGCCAGCAGCCTAGATGCCCAGCCAGACTACAATGAGCAGTTCTTC. Amino acid sequence: CASSLDAQPDYNEQFF.